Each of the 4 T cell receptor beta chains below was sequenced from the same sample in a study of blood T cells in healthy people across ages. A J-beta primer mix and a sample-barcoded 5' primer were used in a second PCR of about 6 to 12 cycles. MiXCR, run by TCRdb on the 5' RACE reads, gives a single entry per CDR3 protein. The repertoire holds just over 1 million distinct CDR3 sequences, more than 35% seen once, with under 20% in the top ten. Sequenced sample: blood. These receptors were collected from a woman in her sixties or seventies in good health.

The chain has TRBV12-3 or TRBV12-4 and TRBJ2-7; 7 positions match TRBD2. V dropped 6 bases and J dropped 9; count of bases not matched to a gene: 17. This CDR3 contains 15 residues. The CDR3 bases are TGTGCCAGCAGAGCGGGACGAGCGGGATACGCTCGGCAGTACTTC. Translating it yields CASRAGRAGYARQYF.

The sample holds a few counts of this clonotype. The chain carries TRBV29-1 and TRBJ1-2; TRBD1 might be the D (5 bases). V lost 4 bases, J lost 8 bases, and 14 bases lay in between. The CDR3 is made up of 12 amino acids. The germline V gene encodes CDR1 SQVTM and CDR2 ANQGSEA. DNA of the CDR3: TGCAGCGTTGTCGGGGGAATTGGCGGCTACACCTTC. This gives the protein CSVVGGIGGYTF. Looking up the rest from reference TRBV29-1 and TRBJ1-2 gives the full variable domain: SAVISQKPSRDICQRGTSLTIQCQVDSQVTMMFWYRQQPGQSLTLIATANQGSEATYESGFVIDKFPISRPNLTFSTLTVSNMSPEDSSIYLCSVVGGIGGYTFGSGTRLTVV.

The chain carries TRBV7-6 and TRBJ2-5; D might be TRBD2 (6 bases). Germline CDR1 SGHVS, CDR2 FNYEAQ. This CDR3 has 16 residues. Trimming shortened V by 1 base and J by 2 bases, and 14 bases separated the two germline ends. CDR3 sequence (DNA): TGTGCCAGCAGCTTAGAAGGGGCGAGCGGGCAAGAGACCCAGTACTTC. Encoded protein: CASSLEGASGQETQYF.

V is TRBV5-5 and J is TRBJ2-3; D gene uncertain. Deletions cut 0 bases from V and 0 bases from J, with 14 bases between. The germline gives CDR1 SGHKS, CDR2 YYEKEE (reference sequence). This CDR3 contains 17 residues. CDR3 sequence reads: CASSLVPGPSSTDTQYF. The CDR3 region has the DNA TGTGCCAGCAGCTTGGTACCCGGACCGTCTAGCACAGATACGCAGTATTTT.